The T cell receptor (beta chain) described here comes from a study of cytomegalovirus exposure and HLA in healthy donors. Study outcomes and limitations: Looking again later, the authors saw that most CMV-associated TCR beta chains seemed HLA-restricted. The likely origin of a cluster of highly shared sequence variants was a sequencing artifact. Common viral pathogens (according to a later analysis) appeared linked to several of the most significant clusters.

Primers included in the PCR were 60 Vbeta and 13 Jbeta primers. Repertoires were generated with immunoSEQ multiplex PCR, while TCRdb's copy carries only in-frame clones and drops some. The table lists 90,000 or so clones, around 76% of them singletons. As for this clone: No antigen is known for it.

The CDR3 sequence is 18 residues long. J lost 2 bases, V lost 1 base, and 10 bases had no gene match. The germline V gene encodes CDR1 LNHNV and CDR2 YYDKDF (reference sequence). The rearrangement links TRBV15 to TRBJ2-3, with 9 bases that match TRBD2. The specimen was PBMCs. The sequence came from a man younger than 45 in good health and CMV-seropositive. The CDR3 spells CATSRALAGAANTDTQYF. Here the CDR3 DNA reads TGTGCCACCAGCAGAGCTTTAGCGGGGGCCGCAAACACAGATACGCAGTATTTT.